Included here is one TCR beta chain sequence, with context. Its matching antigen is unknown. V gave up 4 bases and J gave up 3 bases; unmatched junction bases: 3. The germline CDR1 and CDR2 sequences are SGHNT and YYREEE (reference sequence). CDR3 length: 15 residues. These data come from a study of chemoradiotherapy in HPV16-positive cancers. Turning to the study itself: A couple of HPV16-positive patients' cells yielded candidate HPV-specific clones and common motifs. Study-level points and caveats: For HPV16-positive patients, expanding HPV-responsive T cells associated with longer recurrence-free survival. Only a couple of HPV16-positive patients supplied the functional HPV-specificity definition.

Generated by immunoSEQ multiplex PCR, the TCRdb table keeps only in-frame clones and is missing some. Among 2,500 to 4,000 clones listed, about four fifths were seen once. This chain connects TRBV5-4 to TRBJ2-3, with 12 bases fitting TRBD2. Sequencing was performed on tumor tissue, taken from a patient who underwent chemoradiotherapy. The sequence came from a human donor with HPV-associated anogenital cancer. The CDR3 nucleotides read TGTGCCAGCAGCCCCGGACTAGCGGGAACAGATACGCAGTATTTT. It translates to CASSPGLAGTDTQYF.